The clone carrying this T cell receptor (beta chain) was observed many times. Trimming removed 1 base from V and 1 base from J, with 14 bases in between. Per the germline V gene, CDR1 is SGHVS and CDR2 is FQNEAQ. The CDR3 consists of 16 residues. Amplified TCR beta CDR3 regions were obtained using RNA transcripts as template. Second-round multiplex PCR came after first-round RT-PCR with HTBI primers. MiXCR was run by TCRdb on the multiplex PCR reads, yielding one entry per CDR3 protein. The data contain hundreds of thousands of distinct CDR3 sequences, around 20% of them singletons. This specimen comes from a study of Graves' ophthalmopathy and Graves' hyperthyroidism. Hyperthyroidism counted as stable given no ophthalmopathy within 18 months of follow-up. Each diagnosis was determined on the basis of clinical symptoms, serum thyroxine, TRAb, thyroid ultrasound and orbital computed tomography.

The sample was peripheral blood. The TCR comes from a woman younger than 35 with stable Graves' hyperthyroidism. The chain employs TRBV7-8 and TRBJ2-7, with D hard to call. The CDR3 loop is CASSLEIDADSYEQYF. In nucleotides, the CDR3 is TGTGCCAGCAGCTTAGAAATCGATGCGGATTCCTACGAGCAGTACTTC.